The 25 T cell receptor beta chains listed next were all sequenced from one sample in a study of T-cell memory formation after mild COVID-19. MiXCR, run by TCRdb on the 5' RACE reads, gives a single entry per CDR3 protein. Here the sample spans around 80,000 distinct CDR3 sequences, over 10% being singletons. Sequenced: PBMCs or a T cell subset sorted from them (not recorded which). The receptor source for this set is a man between 18 and 29 years old who had mild COVID-19 (a few samples of this study predate the infection). Cell type and time point are not known.

This clonotype was seen a few times. The chain links TRBV5-1 to TRBJ2-7, with D perhaps assigned TRBD1 or TRBD2 (5 bases each). The CDR3 totals 14 residues. Germline lookup yields CDR1 SGHRS and CDR2 YFSETQ. Trimming stripped 5 bases from V and 2 bases from J, with 14 bases between. This CDR3 is CASRFRDGTYEQYF. CDR3 in DNA: TGCGCCAGCAGGTTCCGGGACGGGACCTACGAGCAGTACTTC.

This clonotype came up a few times. V is TRBV28 and J is TRBJ2-7; TRBD2 might be the D (6 bases). With 3 bases removed from V and 3 bases from J, the gap between germline ends came to 18 bases. The CDR3 is made up of 16 amino acids. Germline V gives CDR1 MDHEN, CDR2 SYDVKM. The CDR3 region has the DNA TGTGCCAGCAGTTTTGGGACTGGAGGGGCGATCTACGAGCAGTACGTC. Translation: CASSFGTGGAIYEQYV.

The CDR3 loop reads CASSSHEASSYNEQFF. The CDR3 coding sequence is TGTGCCAGCAGCTCGCATGAGGCTAGCTCCTACAATGAGCAGTTCTTC. V and J are TRBV11-3 and TRBJ2-1; D ambiguous. Germline V CDR1 and CDR2: SGHNT, YENEEA. This CDR3 is built from 16 residues. V was pared by 4 bases and J by 0 bases, with 13 bases between.

This clonotype has ten or more counts. This sequence joins TRBV4-1 and TRBJ2-7, with D unclear. The CDR3 consists of 13 residues. In germline, CDR1 is MGHRA, CDR2 YSYEKL. V dropped 0 bases and J dropped 5 bases, with 8 bases sitting between them. DNA of the CDR3: TGCGCCAGCAGCCAAGATCCTGGAGACGAGCAGTACTTC. It encodes CASSQDPGDEQYF.

V and J are TRBV4-2 and TRBJ1-2; D unresolved. Trimming removed 1 base at V and 6 bases at J, with 9 bases between. Per germline, CDR1 LGHNA and CDR2 YNFKEQ. The CDR3 is 13 amino acids. The CDR3 here is CASSQGRVDGYTF. CDR3 nucleotide sequence: TGTGCCAGCAGCCAAGGAAGAGTGGATGGCTACACCTTC.

The chain uses TRBV12-3 or TRBV12-4 and TRBJ2-3; TRBD2 matches 9 bases. This CDR3 spans 15 amino acids. Trimming took 5 bases from V and 2 from J; bases not matched to a gene: 5. In DNA, the CDR3 is TGTGCCAGCAGTATCAGCGGGGGGTACACAGATACGCAGTATTTT. This sequence encodes CASSISGGYTDTQYF.

In its sample, this clonotype was seen a few times. The chain recombines TRBV6-1 with TRBJ1-1, with D perhaps matching TRBD1 (6 bases). The V end was cut by 10 bases, the J end by 0 bases, with 18 bases between. The CDR3 sequence is 15 residues long. Germline V lookup: CDR1 MNHNS, CDR2 SASEGT. The CDR3: CATPSRQGLNTEAFF. CDR3 nucleotides: TGTGCCACCCCAAGTAGGCAGGGGTTGAACACTGAAGCTTTCTTT.

This clonotype has ten or more counts. The V gene is TRBV4-2, the J gene TRBJ2-3; the match to TRBD2 covers 12 bases. The V gene end was trimmed by 1 base and the J gene end by 4 bases; junction bases not matched to a gene: 0. Germline loops: CDR1 LGHNA, CDR2 YNFKEQ. The CDR3 sequence is 15 residues long. As DNA, the CDR3 is TGTGCCAGCAGCCAAGGGACTAGCGGGGCAGATACGCAGTATTTT. Translating it yields CASSQGTSGADTQYF.

The CDR3 is CASSFPILLGSTDTQYF. The CDR3 DNA follows: TGTGCCAGCAGTTTCCCCATACTCCTGGGTAGCACAGATACGCAGTATTTT. The chain has TRBV28 and TRBJ2-3; D unclear. V lost 3 bases, J lost 0 bases, and 16 bases lay in between. Germline loops: CDR1 MDHEN, CDR2 SYDVKM. This CDR3 region has 17 residues. The full variable domain, with the rest looked up from reference TRBV28 and TRBJ2-3, is DVKVTQSSRYLVKRTGEKVFLECVQDMDHENMFWYRQDPGLGLRLIYFSYDVKMKEKGDIPEGYSVSREKKERFSLILESASTNQTSMYLCASSFPILLGSTDTQYFGPGTRLTVL.

The chain joins TRBV7-9 to TRBJ2-3; D remains unclear. Germline V CDR1 and CDR2: SEHNR, FQNEAQ (reference sequence). The ends were cut back, 5 bases at V and 7 bases at J, with 13 bases in the middle. The CDR3 is 13 amino acids. The CDR3, as DNA: TGTGCCAGCAGCCCCACGGAAGTAAATACGCAGTATTTT. Translating gives CASSPTEVNTQYF.

This clonotype showed up just a few times. The chain uses TRBV4-3 and TRBJ2-7; TRBD1 aligns across 10 bases. Germline assignment: CDR1 LGHNA and CDR2 YSLEER. With V trimmed by 1 base and J by 7 bases, 16 bases remained unmatched. This CDR3 region has 18 residues. The CDR3 DNA reads as TGCGCCAGCAGCCAAGGTCCCGGGACAGGGGCCCCCGGTGGGGAGCAGTACTTC. As protein: CASSQGPGTGAPGGEQYF.

Only a few counts were recorded for this clonotype. This sequence joins TRBV9 and TRBJ1-2, with 9 bases that match TRBD1. V was pared by 0 bases and J by 6 bases, with 6 bases of the junction left unmatched. This CDR3 has 15 residues. Per germline, CDR1 SGDLS and CDR2 YYNGEE. The CDR3: CASSVENRGQDGYTF. The CDR3 DNA is TGTGCCAGCAGCGTAGAAAACAGGGGGCAGGATGGCTACACCTTC.

The gene calls are TRBV11-2 and TRBJ2-2, with TRBD2 matching over 13 bases. The CDR3 runs 16 residues. The trim removed 5 bases at V and 8 bases at J, leaving 8 bases unmatched. Germline-derived CDR1 and CDR2 are SGHAT and FQNNGV. The chain's CDR3 is CASSGLAGAAGGELFF. DNA of the CDR3: TGTGCCAGCAGCGGACTAGCGGGGGCCGCGGGAGGGGAGCTGTTTTTT. Variable domain in full (rest from reference TRBV11-2 and TRBJ2-2): EAGVAQSPRYKIIEKRQSVAFWCNPISGHATLYWYQQILGQGPKLLIQFQNNGVVDDSQLPKDRFSAERLKGVDSTLKIQPAKLEDSAVYLCASSGLAGAAGGELFFGEGSRLTVL.

This clonotype has ten or more counts. The V gene is TRBV10-2, the J gene TRBJ2-7; no clear D gene. Germline CDR1 and CDR2: WSHSY and SAAADI. The CDR3 has 13 residues. Trimming removed 0 bases from V and 6 bases from J, with 9 bases in between. CDR3 DNA sequence: TGCGCCAGCAGTGAGTCGGTGGGGTCCGAGCAGTACGTC. Protein sequence: CASSESVGSEQYV.

The chain couples TRBV12-3 or TRBV12-4 to TRBJ2-7; no clear D gene. The CDR3 loop spans 16 amino acids. V lost 0 bases and J 4 bases, leaving 16 bases between the germline ends. The CDR3, as DNA: TGTGCCAGCAGTTTAGCGGGTCGTGGACCCACGTACGAGCAGTACTTC. Translation gives CASSLAGRGPTYEQYF.

This clonotype was picked up a small number of times. J is TRBJ1-5 and V is TRBV10-3; the D is unclear. The CDR3 totals 14 residues. Deletions cut 2 bases from V and 0 bases from J, with 5 bases between. Germline V CDR1 and CDR2: ENHRY, SYGVKD. The CDR3 is CAISEGFSNQPQHF. For the CDR3, the DNA is TGTGCCATCAGTGAGGGTTTTAGCAATCAGCCCCAGCATTTT.

In its sample, this clonotype was seen once. The chain has TRBV6-6 and TRBJ2-1; TRBD1 aligns across 11 bases. The germline gives CDR1 MNHNY, CDR2 SVGAGI (reference sequence). There are 16 residues in the CDR3. Unmatched junction bases numbered 8, after V lost 5 bases and J lost 5 bases. CDR3 loop: CASSPGTGGYNNEQFF. The DNA of the CDR3 is TGTGCCAGCAGTCCCGGGACAGGGGGATACAACAATGAGCAGTTCTTC.

The chain employs TRBV9 and TRBJ2-3; 9 bases are shared with TRBD2. The length of the CDR3 is 16 residues. Germline CDR1 SGDLS, CDR2 YYNGEE. V lost 7 bases to trimming and J lost 0 bases; unmatched junction nucleotides: 9. The CDR3 nucleotides are TGTGCCAGCCCTAGCGGGGAGTCGCCTAGCACAGATACGCAGTATTTT. It codes for CASPSGESPSTDTQYF.

This clonotype showed up just a few times. The chain is built from TRBV5-1 and TRBJ2-1, with TRBD2 identical over 11 bases. Looked up from germline, CDR1 is SGHRS and CDR2 is YFSETQ. V was clipped by 5 bases and J by 1 base; unmatched bases: 11. The CDR3 is made up of 18 amino acids. CDR3 in amino acids: CASRPHSGGAGSYNEQFF. For the CDR3, the DNA is TGCGCCAGCAGGCCCCATAGCGGGGGGGCCGGTTCCTACAATGAGCAGTTCTTC.

The chain joins TRBV7-9 to TRBJ2-5; D call uncertain. CDR3 size: 14 residues. V was shortened by 6 bases and J by 5 bases, with 16 bases between the two germline ends. Per the germline V gene, CDR1 is SEHNR and CDR2 is FQNEAQ (reference sequence). CDR3 sequence: CASSSHPLLETQYF. The CDR3 nucleotides read TGTGCCAGCAGTTCCCACCCGCTTTTGGAGACCCAGTACTTC.

The genes are TRBV6-5 and TRBJ1-5; D remains ambiguous. The CDR3 length is 13 residues. V lost 10 bases and J 4 bases, leaving 14 bases between the germline ends. Germline CDR1 reads MNHEY; CDR2 reads SVGAGI. CDR3: CATTPEGNQPQHF. CDR3 coding DNA: TGTGCCACTACCCCGGAGGGAAATCAGCCCCAGCATTTT.

V and J are TRBV7-9 and TRBJ1-1; D remains unclear. This CDR3 has 15 residues. The ends were cut back, 3 bases at V and 3 bases at J, with 14 bases in the middle. The germline V gene has CDR1 SEHNR and CDR2 FQNEAQ (reference sequence). CDR3 DNA sequence: TGTGCCAGCAGCTTGAAAGGTCCAAGGGACACTGAAGCTTTCTTT. Translation: CASSLKGPRDTEAFF.

The rearrangement links TRBV29-1 to TRBJ1-2; D not certain. Germline CDR1 is SQVTM and CDR2 is ANQGSEA. With 0 bases removed from V and 8 bases from J, the gap between germline ends came to 10 bases. CDR3 length: 12 residues. CDR3 in DNA: TGCAGCGTTGAAGAAGCGACGGGAGGCTACACCTTC. Residues: CSVEEATGGYTF.

The rearrangement links TRBV11-2 to TRBJ2-7; 7 bases agree with TRBD2. The CDR3 spans 16 residues. J gave up 0 bases and V 5 bases, and 10 bases lay outside the gene matches. Germline CDR1 reads SGHAT; CDR2 reads FQNNGV. CDR3 in amino acids: CASSLGRGGSSYEQYF. CDR3 DNA: TGTGCCAGCAGCCTTGGTCGCGGGGGTAGCTCCTACGAGCAGTACTTC.

The V call is TRBV29-1, the J call TRBJ1-4; D possibly corresponds to TRBD1 (5 bases). The V gene lost 2 bases and the J gene lost 3 bases, with 13 bases spanning the gap. In germline, CDR1 is SQVTM, CDR2 ANQGSEA. The CDR3 covers 15 residues. CDR3 bases: TGCAGCGTTGAATCGCAGGGACCTGCTAATGAAAAACTGTTTTTT. Its translation: CSVESQGPANEKLFF.